The 23 T cell receptor beta chains below come from one sample, sequenced in a study of cytomegalovirus exposure and HLA in healthy donors. The PCR was carried out with 60 Vbeta primers and 13 Jbeta primers. The method was immunoSEQ multiplex PCR; TCRdb's version includes in-frame clones alone and lacks a portion of them. The repertoire includes approximately 130,000 clones, 70% to 80% of them detected once, and under 3.5% sits in the top ten. The sequencing sample was made of PBMCs. These receptors were collected from a man aged 30 to 45 in good health and CMV-seronegative.

The V call is TRBV2, the J call TRBJ2-7; TRBD2 might be the D (5 bases). CDR3 length equals 14 residues. Germline CDR1 and CDR2: SNHLY and FYNNEI. V lost 10 bases and J lost 0, with 16 bases in between. CDR3 nucleotide sequence: TGTGCCACGAACTCTCTTGGAGGCTCCTACGAGCAGTACTTC. Its translation: CATNSLGGSYEQYF. Combining the CDR3 with reference TRBV2 and TRBJ2-7 gives the whole variable domain EPEVTQTPSHQVTQMGQEVILRCVPISNHLYFYWYRQILGQKVEFLVSFYNNEISEKSEIFDDQFSVERPDGSNFTLKIRSTKLEDSAMYFCATNSLGGSYEQYFGPGTRLTVT.

The CDR3 loop is CASSYSISEAFF. The DNA of the CDR3 is TGTGCCAGCAGCTACTCGATTTCTGAAGCTTTCTTT. The chain recombines TRBV5-4 with TRBJ1-1; the D is unclear. Looked up from germline, CDR1 is SGHNT and CDR2 is YYREEE (reference sequence). V was trimmed by 3 bases and J by 6 bases, leaving 9 bases between them. The CDR3 has 12 residues. The full variable domain, completed using reference TRBV5-4 and TRBJ1-1, is ETGVTQSPTHLIKTRGQQVTLRCSSQSGHNTVSWYQQALGQGPQFIFQYYREEENGRGNFPPRFSGLQFPNYSSELNVNALELDDSALYLCASSYSISEAFFGQGTRLTVV.

This sequence joins TRBV5-1 and TRBJ2-2; tentatively, D is TRBD1 (6 bases). The CDR3 is 14 residues long. Germline CDR1 reads SGHRS; CDR2 reads YFSETQ. Trimming shortened V by 0 bases and J by 8 bases, and 11 bases separated the two germline ends. The CDR3, as DNA: TGCGCCAGCAGCTTGGACAGGGCAACAGGGGAGCTGTTTTTT. This encodes CASSLDRATGELFF.

The V call is TRBV27, the J call TRBJ2-4; D is perhaps TRBD1 (6 bases). The CDR3 loop spans 16 amino acids. Germline-derived CDR1 and CDR2 are MNHEY and SMNVEV (reference sequence). V lost 5 bases, J lost 0 bases, and 14 bases lay in between. CDR3 sequence (DNA): TGTGCCAGCAGTGCGACAGGATCCTTAGCCAAAAACATTCAGTACTTC. It yields the protein CASSATGSLAKNIQYF.

This chain links TRBV25-1 with TRBJ2-7; D is possibly TRBD2 (5 bases). The CDR3 is 15 residues long. The germline V gene has CDR1 MGHDK and CDR2 SYGVNS. V was clipped by 1 base and J by 2 bases, with 12 bases between them. Written as DNA, the CDR3 is TGTGCCAGCAGTGAATCCCTGAGGGCGACCTACGAGCAGTACTTC. Protein product: CASSESLRATYEQYF.

The gene calls are TRBV5-1 and TRBJ1-6; tentative D call: TRBD1 (6 bases). V gave up 3 bases and J gave up 10 bases, with 20 bases separating them. CDR1 is SGHRS, CDR2 YFSETQ, per germline. The CDR3 spans 16 residues. The CDR3 coding sequence is TGCGCCAGCAGCTGGGGGGGTGGGGGGCCAGTCTCACCCCTCCACTTT. Its protein is CASSWGGGGPVSPLHF.

The CDR3 reads CSAGGGGTGELFF. As DNA, the CDR3 is TGCAGCGCTGGGGGGGGAGGGACCGGGGAGCTGTTTTTT. The chain combines TRBV29-1 with TRBJ2-2; 7 bases match TRBD2. CDR1 is SQVTM, CDR2 ANQGSEA, per germline. V was clipped by 7 bases and J by 5 bases; unmatched bases: 7. This CDR3 is built from 13 residues.

The V call is TRBV30, the J call TRBJ2-2; no clear D. CDR1 is GTSNPN, CDR2 SVGIG, per germline (reference sequence). The CDR3 is 13 residues long. The V gene lost 3 bases and the J gene lost 6 bases, with 11 bases spanning the gap. The CDR3 loop reads CAWSGWVAGELFF. The CDR3, as DNA: TGTGCCTGGAGCGGGTGGGTGGCCGGGGAGCTGTTTTTT.

The chain links TRBV29-1 to TRBJ1-1, with 9 bases lining up with TRBD1. The CDR3 contains 12 residues. V lost 4 bases and J lost 8; bases outside the gene matches: 5. Germline values: CDR1 SQVTM, CDR2 ANQGSEA. The DNA of the CDR3 is TGCAGCGTTGGGGGACAGGGAAAGGAAGCTTTCTTT. It specifies CSVGGQGKEAFF.

This clone was detected only a few times. V usage is TRBV4-1 and J usage is TRBJ2-7, with a weak D call TRBD2 (5 bases). Germline CDR1 and CDR2: MGHRA and YSYEKL. With 0 bases removed from V and 9 bases from J, the gap between germline ends came to 15 bases. The CDR3 has 14 amino acids. DNA of the CDR3: TGCGCCAGCAGCCAAGATTACGGGGTCGGGCGGCAGTACTTC. It encodes CASSQDYGVGRQYF.

The rearrangement links TRBV28 to TRBJ1-5; D perhaps matches TRBD1 (5 bases). Trimming cost V 9 bases and J 6 bases, with 12 bases left between them. The CDR3 is 12 residues long. CDR1 and CDR2 from the germline V gene are MDHEN and SYDVKM. DNA of the CDR3: TGTGCCAGTAGAAGCAGGGTTCAGCCCCAGCATTTT. Its translation is CASRSRVQPQHF. Full variable domain (missing parts from reference TRBV28 and TRBJ1-5): DVKVTQSSRYLVKRTGEKVFLECVQDMDHENMFWYRQDPGLGLRLIYFSYDVKMKEKGDIPEGYSVSREKKERFSLILESASTNQTSMYLCASRSRVQPQHFGDGTRLSIL.

The chain carries TRBV15 and TRBJ2-1; TRBD2 aligns across 9 bases. Germline V gene lookup returns CDR1 LNHNV and CDR2 YYDKDF (reference sequence). V shed 1 base and J 6 bases; nucleotides not matched to a gene: 10. The CDR3 runs to 17 residues. The CDR3 is CATSRAIAGAGVNEQFF. In DNA form, the CDR3 reads TGTGCCACCAGCAGAGCAATAGCGGGAGCTGGGGTCAATGAGCAGTTCTTC.

Note on this clone: The sample contains more than one DNA sequence encoding this CDR3. The chain links TRBV7-3 to TRBJ2-5; 8 bases fit TRBD2. There are 15 residues in the CDR3. Germline V gives CDR1 SGHTA, CDR2 FQGTGA. The junction had 10 bases not matched to a gene; V was cut back by 5 bases and J by 5 bases. The CDR3 nucleotides are TGTGCCAGCAGCCCTGGAGCGGGAGACGGGGAGACCCAGTACTTC. Its translation: CASSPGAGDGETQYF.

This chain uses TRBV13 with TRBJ1-3; D is unresolved. Germline CDR1 PRHDT, CDR2 FYEKMQ (reference sequence). The CDR3 is made up of 15 amino acids. Deletions cut 5 bases from V and 0 bases from J, with 11 bases between. The CDR3 sequence: CASSLSANSGNTIYF. CDR3 coding DNA: TGTGCCAGCAGCCTCTCCGCTAACTCTGGAAACACCATATATTTT.

The chain employs TRBV6-5 and TRBJ1-6, with D hard to call. CDR1 and CDR2 (germline): MNHEY, SVGAGI. The CDR3 loop spans 14 amino acids. V lost 7 bases and J lost 6, with 13 bases in between. In DNA, the CDR3 is TGTGCCAGCAAGTTCGGCGGCTTTAATTCACCCCTCCACTTT. Translation: CASKFGGFNSPLHF.

The chain links TRBV7-9 to TRBJ1-5, with D maybe TRBD1 (6 bases). The length of the CDR3 is 17 residues. V was cut by 6 bases and J by 4 bases, with 22 bases left in between. Germline V gene sequence: CDR1 SEHNR, CDR2 FQNEAQ (reference sequence). The CDR3 bases are TGTGCCAGCAGTGCCCTGGGGGACAATTCGAAGAATCAGCCCCAGCATTTT. It yields the protein CASSALGDNSKNQPQHF.

This clone was recorded only once. The chain is built from TRBV28 and TRBJ1-2; 8 bases map to TRBD1. The ends lost 6 bases at V and 4 bases at J; junction bases unmatched: 7. Germline values: CDR1 MDHEN, CDR2 SYDVKM. The CDR3 runs to 14 residues. Here the CDR3 reads CASRPGGQIYGYTF. Written as DNA, the CDR3 is TGTGCCAGCAGACCAGGGGGCCAGATCTATGGCTACACCTTC.

The chain is built from TRBV4-1 and TRBJ2-1, with 10 bases that match TRBD2. The CDR3 extends over 18 amino acids. From germline, CDR1 is MGHRA and CDR2 YSYEKL. Losses at the gene ends were 0 bases for V and 5 bases for J; bases not matched to a gene: 10. The CDR3 here is CASSQDKWSGGADNEQFF. The CDR3 DNA reads TGCGCCAGCAGCCAAGATAAGTGGAGCGGGGGGGCTGACAATGAGCAGTTCTTC.

This sequence joins TRBV5-4 and TRBJ1-6, with D possibly matching TRBD1 (5 bases). This CDR3 is built from 18 residues. Germline V lookup: CDR1 SGHNT, CDR2 YYREEE (reference sequence). Trimming pared 0 bases from V and 5 bases from J, leaving 18 bases between. CDR3 region: CASSLESATVYNNSPLHF. CDR3 DNA: TGTGCCAGCAGCTTGGAGTCCGCGACAGTTTATAATAATTCACCCCTCCACTTT.

V usage is TRBV13 and J usage is TRBJ1-4, with D perhaps TRBD1 (5 bases). The CDR3 spans 14 residues. CDR1 is PRHDT and CDR2 is FYEKMQ in the germline V gene (reference sequence). The V gene lost 5 bases and the J gene lost 14 bases, with 21 bases spanning the gap. CDR3 coding DNA: TGTGCCAGCAGCCTCAGGGCGAGCCTAAGCGGGCTGTTTTTT. It translates to CASSLRASLSGLFF.

The J gene is TRBJ2-5, the V gene TRBV2; 7 bases are a match to TRBD1. CDR1 and CDR2 from the germline V gene are SNHLY and FYNNEI. The CDR3 extends over 14 amino acids. Germline trimming cut 5 bases from V and 1 base from J; bases unmatched to any gene: 4. CDR3 amino acids: CASSSRDSQETQYF. The CDR3 DNA is TGTGCCAGCAGTTCCAGGGACAGCCAAGAGACCCAGTACTTC.

The chain joins TRBV9 to TRBJ1-1; 7 bases are shared with TRBD1. This CDR3 has 12 amino acids. Germline assignment: CDR1 SGDLS and CDR2 YYNGEE. The V segment lost 4 bases and the J segment 7 bases; nucleotides outside the gene matches: 4. The CDR3 protein is CASSLRQGEAFF. The CDR3 DNA follows: TGTGCCAGCAGCCTAAGACAGGGTGAAGCTTTCTTT.

This chain connects TRBV7-9 to TRBJ1-1; a weak D match, TRBD1 (6 bases). Deletions cut 4 bases from V and 0 bases from J, with 9 bases between. The CDR3 runs to 14 residues. CDR1 and CDR2 from the germline V gene are SEHNR and FQNEAQ (reference sequence). The CDR3 spells CASSSQGMNTEAFF. In DNA form, the CDR3 reads TGTGCCAGCAGCTCACAGGGCATGAACACTGAAGCTTTCTTT.